Following are 31 T cell receptor beta chains from one sample sequenced in a study of cytomegalovirus exposure and HLA in healthy donors. The study ran its PCR with 60 Vbeta and 13 Jbeta primers. Assay: immunoSEQ multiplex PCR; the TCRdb copy retains only in-frame clones and omits some. The sample consists of 130,000 or so clones, 81% of them appearing once. Specimen: PBMCs. These receptors came from a man between 18 and 29 years old in good health and CMV-seronegative.

V usage is TRBV7-2 and J usage is TRBJ1-1; D possibly corresponds to TRBD1 (6 bases). The CDR3 is 12 residues long. CDR1 and CDR2 from the germline V gene are SGHTA and FQGNSA. V dropped 5 bases and J dropped 5 bases, with 9 bases sitting between them. CDR3 sequence reads: CASSQQGTEAFF. CDR3 bases: TGTGCCAGCAGCCAACAGGGTACTGAAGCTTTCTTT.

The rearrangement uses TRBV6-5 and TRBJ2-7; 7 bases fit TRBD1. After removal of 6 bases from V and 4 bases from J, the junction contained 12 bases not matched to a gene. Germline CDR1 and CDR2: MNHEY and SVGAGI. This CDR3 has 15 amino acids. CDR3 bases: TGTGCCAGCAGCCGACAGGGCGGTCCTCCGTACGAGCAGTACTTC. It specifies CASSRQGGPPYEQYF.

This sequence joins TRBV2 and TRBJ1-6; tentatively, D is TRBD1 (5 bases). Trimming pared 4 bases from V and 7 bases from J, leaving 14 bases between. The CDR3 is 15 amino acids. Germline CDR1 SNHLY, CDR2 FYNNEI. The CDR3 loop is CASSARTGLNSPLHF. The CDR3 DNA reads TGTGCCAGCAGTGCAAGGACGGGACTGAATTCACCCCTCCACTTT.

The V and J genes are TRBV4-1 and TRBJ2-1; 9 bases are a match to TRBD1. Germline-derived CDR1 and CDR2 are MGHRA and YSYEKL. Trimming at V came to 1 base and at J to 8 bases, leaving 12 bases not matched to a gene. CDR3 length equals 17 residues. In nucleotides, the CDR3 is TGCGCCAGCAGCCAAGCGCATGGGACAGGGATCTTACATGAGCAGTTCTTC. Its translation: CASSQAHGTGILHEQFF.

V usage is TRBV9 and J usage is TRBJ2-3; maybe TRBD1 (6 bases). The CDR3 totals 15 residues. The germline V gene encodes CDR1 SGDLS and CDR2 YYNGEE. Trimming cost V 3 bases and J 0 bases, with 11 bases left between them. The CDR3 coding sequence is TGTGCCAGCAGCGAGGCAGGGGTTAGCACAGATACGCAGTATTTT. Residues: CASSEAGVSTDTQYF.

This chain joins TRBV9 and TRBJ2-1, with unresolved D. The CDR3 contains 13 residues. Germline V lookup: CDR1 SGDLS, CDR2 YYNGEE. With 2 bases removed from V and 8 bases from J, the gap between germline ends came to 11 bases. CDR3 sequence reads: CASSVKLEHEQFF. The CDR3 DNA sequence: TGTGCCAGCAGCGTGAAGTTGGAGCATGAGCAGTTCTTC.

This clone has only a few counts. This chain links TRBV7-9 with TRBJ1-1, with TRBD1 matching over 7 bases. The germline gives CDR1 SEHNR, CDR2 FQNEAQ (reference sequence). Trimming at V came to 8 bases and at J to 4 bases, leaving 7 bases not matched to a gene. CDR3 size: 13 residues. The CDR3 is CASGEGAVTEAFF. The CDR3 bases are TGTGCCAGCGGAGAGGGGGCCGTCACTGAAGCTTTCTTT.

V usage is TRBV7-2 and J usage is TRBJ1-2; D ambiguous. The CDR3 runs 13 residues. CDR1 and CDR2 from the germline V gene are SGHTA and FQGNSA. Between the trimmed V and J ends, which lost 0 bases and 4 bases, there was a span of 6 bases. CDR3 sequence: CASSLARGYGYTF. The CDR3 region has the DNA TGTGCCAGCAGCTTAGCTCGGGGCTATGGCTACACCTTC.

This clone was counted a few times. This chain connects TRBV21-1 to TRBJ1-5. TRBV21-1 is a known pseudogene. The CDR3 runs to 16 residues. The CDR3 reads CASSKARSVSNQPQHF. In DNA form, the CDR3 reads TGTGCCAGCAGCAAAGCGCGATCGGTCAGCAATCAGCCCCAGCATTTT.

The gene calls are TRBV4-2 and TRBJ2-7; TRBD1 aligns across 9 bases. The V gene's germline CDR1 is LGHNA and CDR2 YNFKEQ. V was pared by 2 bases and J by 3 bases, with 8 bases of the junction left unmatched. CDR3 length: 16 amino acids. The CDR3 sequence is CASSQLDGDRVYEQYF. The DNA for the CDR3 is TGTGCCAGCAGCCAACTTGATGGGGACAGGGTCTACGAGCAGTACTTC.

The CDR3 reads CASNSEADTQYF. The CDR3 DNA reads TGCGCCAGCAATTCAGAAGCAGATACGCAGTATTTT. The V gene is TRBV5-1, the J gene TRBJ2-3; no clear D gene. The germline V gene encodes CDR1 SGHRS and CDR2 YFSETQ. V lost 6 bases and J 4 bases, leaving 9 bases between the germline ends. The CDR3 contains 12 residues.

The rearrangement joins TRBV5-5 to TRBJ2-7, with 11 bases lining up with TRBD2. Per the germline V gene, CDR1 is SGHKS and CDR2 is YYEKEE (reference sequence). The CDR3 is 16 residues long. With 4 bases clipped from V and 2 bases from J, the junction kept 8 bases outside the gene matches. CDR3 nucleotides: TGTGCCAGCAGCCTCCCTAGCGGGGGGACTCCCTACGAGCAGTACTTC. This encodes CASSLPSGGTPYEQYF.

The J gene is TRBJ2-1, the V gene TRBV19, with 8 positions matching TRBD2. CDR3 size: 16 residues. Germline CDR1 reads LNHDA; CDR2 reads SQIVND (reference sequence). V dropped 7 bases and J dropped 2; count of bases not matched to a gene: 10. CDR3 DNA sequence: TGTGCCAGTAAGCCCCCCTCCGGGGGGGCCTACAATGAGCAGTTCTTC. It encodes CASKPPSGGAYNEQFF.

The gene calls are TRBV6-5 and TRBJ2-2; D is perhaps TRBD2 (6 bases). There are 14 residues in the CDR3. Germline values: CDR1 MNHEY, CDR2 SVGAGI. V was pared by 7 bases and J by 6 bases, with 15 bases between. CDR3 in amino acids: CASTQDPGAGELFF. The CDR3 nucleotides read TGTGCCAGCACCCAAGACCCGGGGGCCGGGGAGCTGTTTTTT.

The gene calls are TRBV2 and TRBJ2-7, with 10 positions matching TRBD1. CDR3 size: 15 residues. The germline V gene has CDR1 SNHLY and CDR2 FYNNEI. The V and J ends lost 6 bases and 6 bases, in that order; junction bases with no gene match: 11. CDR3 loop: CASRARDRGTSEQYF. The CDR3 DNA sequence: TGTGCCAGCAGAGCTCGGGACAGGGGTACCTCCGAGCAGTACTTC.

J is TRBJ1-1 and V is TRBV5-8, with a tentative D call TRBD1 (6 bases). The germline V and J ends were trimmed by 1 base and 8 bases, with 18 bases remaining between them. This CDR3 has 15 amino acids. CDR1 is SGHTS and CDR2 is YDEGEE in the germline V gene. The CDR3 loop is CASSLWGRTAKEAFF. For the CDR3, the DNA is TGTGCCAGCAGCTTGTGGGGGCGGACAGCTAAAGAAGCTTTCTTT.

On this clone: Other DNA sequences in this specimen translate into the identical CDR3. The chain links TRBV7-2 to TRBJ2-5; D unclear. Germline lookup yields CDR1 SGHTA and CDR2 FQGNSA. The CDR3 length is 12 residues. V was cut by 2 bases and J by 4 bases, with 5 bases left in between. The CDR3 nucleotides read TGTGCCAGCAGCTTACCTTCAGAGACCCAGTACTTC. Protein product: CASSLPSETQYF.

V is TRBV27 and J is TRBJ1-2; 7 bases are shared with TRBD1. CDR3 length: 14 residues. CDR1 and CDR2 from the germline V gene are MNHEY and SMNVEV (reference sequence). V was pared by 2 bases and J by 6 bases, with 6 bases of the junction left unmatched. The CDR3 DNA is TGTGCCAGCAGTTTAGGTGGAGGGGGCAATGGCTACACCTTC. This gives the protein CASSLGGGGNGYTF.

This clone was detected only once. The chain carries TRBV7-9 and TRBJ2-4; 9 bases are shared with TRBD2. The CDR3 has 17 amino acids. Germline V gives CDR1 SEHNR, CDR2 FQNEAQ (reference sequence). V shed 5 bases, J shed 0 bases, and the junction held 8 bases outside the gene matches. In DNA, the CDR3 is TGTGCCAGCAGCCGGCGGGGGGGGGAACTAGCCAAAAACATTCAGTACTTC. This encodes CASSRRGGELAKNIQYF. The full variable domain, with the rest looked up from reference TRBV7-9 and TRBJ2-4, is DTGVSQNPRHKITKRGQNVTFRCDPISEHNRLYWYRQTLGQGPEFLTYFQNEAQLEKSRLLSDRFSAERPKGSFSTLEIQRTEQGDSAMYLCASSRRGGELAKNIQYFGAGTRLSVL.

The chain recombines TRBV7-9 with TRBJ1-1, with 8 bases lining up with TRBD1. Trimming at V came to 5 bases and at J to 2 bases, leaving 4 bases not matched to a gene. The length of the CDR3 is 14 residues. Per germline, CDR1 SEHNR and CDR2 FQNEAQ (reference sequence). DNA of the CDR3: TGTGCCAGCAGCGGGGGGACAGGAAACACTGAAGCTTTCTTT. Amino acid sequence: CASSGGTGNTEAFF. The complete variable domain, with remaining parts taken from reference TRBV7-9 and TRBJ1-1, reads DTGVSQNPRHKITKRGQNVTFRCDPISEHNRLYWYRQTLGQGPEFLTYFQNEAQLEKSRLLSDRFSAERPKGSFSTLEIQRTEQGDSAMYLCASSGGTGNTEAFFGQGTRLTVV.

J is TRBJ1-1 and V is TRBV7-9; 7 bases line up with TRBD1. Losses at the gene ends were 4 bases for V and 2 bases for J; bases not matched to a gene: 7. The germline V gene encodes CDR1 SEHNR and CDR2 FQNEAQ (reference sequence). The CDR3 runs to 15 residues. The CDR3 loop reads CASSSGDRENTEAFF. In nucleotides, the CDR3 is TGTGCCAGCAGCTCAGGGGACAGAGAAAACACTGAAGCTTTCTTT.

The J gene is TRBJ2-2, the V gene TRBV19, with a tentative D call TRBD2 (5 bases). The germline CDR1 and CDR2 sequences are LNHDA and SQIVND (reference sequence). CDR3 length: 16 residues. V lost 6 bases and J lost 2, with 16 bases in between. CDR3 nucleotides: TGTGCCAGTAGCCCCAACGGACTGGAAAACACCGGGGAGCTGTTTTTT. The encoded protein is CASSPNGLENTGELFF.

The gene calls are TRBV19 and TRBJ2-7; 9 nucleotides line up with TRBD1. V shed 4 bases, J shed 3 bases, and the junction held 4 bases outside the gene matches. From germline, CDR1 is LNHDA and CDR2 SQIVND (reference sequence). The CDR3 has 14 residues. CDR3 region: CASSKKDRGYEQYF. CDR3 DNA sequence: TGTGCCAGTAGTAAGAAGGACAGGGGCTACGAGCAGTACTTC.

The chain is built from TRBV2 and TRBJ1-4, with 9 positions matching TRBD1. The V segment lost 4 bases and the J segment 8 bases; nucleotides outside the gene matches: 8. The CDR3 totals 15 residues. Germline CDR1 reads SNHLY; CDR2 reads FYNNEI. DNA of the CDR3: TGTGCCAGCAGTGTCATGACAGGGGGTGGGGAAAAACTGTTTTTT. This gives the protein CASSVMTGGGEKLFF.

This chain connects TRBV6-5 to TRBJ1-1, with 7 bases lining up with TRBD1. CDR3 length equals 13 residues. Germline values: CDR1 MNHEY, CDR2 SVGAGI. Germline trimming cut 5 bases from V and 1 base from J; bases unmatched to any gene: 1. CDR3 in amino acids: CASSNRGNTEAFF. CDR3 DNA sequence: TGTGCCAGCAGTAACAGGGGGAACACTGAAGCTTTCTTT.

The chain links TRBV6-5 to TRBJ2-1, with TRBD2 matching 9 bases. The CDR3 loop spans 16 amino acids. Germline V gene lookup returns CDR1 MNHEY and CDR2 SVGAGI. V gave up 0 bases and J gave up 2 bases; unmatched junction bases: 2. CDR3: CASSYSGGGAYNEQFF. The CDR3 DNA reads as TGTGCCAGCAGTTACTCTGGCGGGGGGGCCTACAATGAGCAGTTCTTC.

The chain is built from TRBV5-6 and TRBJ1-1, with D possibly matching TRBD1 (5 bases). Germline CDR1 is SGHDT and CDR2 is YYEEEE. V was clipped by 4 bases and J by 1 base, with 8 bases between them. The CDR3 extends over 13 amino acids. In DNA, the CDR3 is TGTGCCAGCAGCCTCACAGGGAACACTGAAGCTTTCTTT. It yields the protein CASSLTGNTEAFF.

This chain links TRBV6-5 with TRBJ2-7; D possibly corresponds to TRBD2 (6 bases). Trimming stripped 0 bases from V and 7 bases from J, with 16 bases between. The CDR3 runs 15 residues. Germline loops: CDR1 MNHEY, CDR2 SVGAGI. The CDR3 protein is CASSYSVGRGEEQYF. The DNA of the CDR3 is TGTGCCAGCAGTTACTCGGTGGGGCGCGGGGAAGAGCAGTACTTC.

This chain links TRBV19 with TRBJ1-3; D gene ambiguous. Germline values: CDR1 LNHDA, CDR2 SQIVND (reference sequence). The CDR3 consists of 16 residues. V lost 7 bases and J 0 bases, leaving 16 bases between the germline ends. As DNA, the CDR3 is TGTGCCAGTAAGGGCGGGGAACTGACCTCTGGAAACACCATATATTTT. This codes for CASKGGELTSGNTIYF.

The chain employs TRBV19 and TRBJ1-2; D gene unclear. Germline V lookup: CDR1 LNHDA, CDR2 SQIVND (reference sequence). With 1 base removed from V and 3 bases from J, the gap between germline ends came to 12 bases. The CDR3 has 15 amino acids. The CDR3 sequence: CASSIGERSHYGYTF. CDR3 sequence (DNA): TGTGCCAGTAGTATAGGCGAGAGGAGTCACTATGGCTACACCTTC.

The chain carries TRBV5-5 and TRBJ1-2; D is ambiguous. The CDR3 runs to 15 residues. V gave up 1 base and J gave up 4 bases, with 14 bases separating them. The germline CDR1 and CDR2 sequences are SGHKS and YYEKEE (reference sequence). CDR3 amino acids: CASSLQLREGYGYTF. In DNA, the CDR3 is TGTGCCAGCAGCTTGCAGTTGAGGGAGGGCTATGGCTACACCTTC. Complete variable domain (other parts from reference TRBV5-5 and TRBJ1-2): DAGVTQSPTHLIKTRGQQVTLRCSPISGHKSVSWYQQVLGQGPQFIFQYYEKEERGRGNFPDRFSARQFPNYSSELNVNALLLGDSALYLCASSLQLREGYGYTFGSGTRLTVV.